This T cell receptor (beta chain) was captured by sequencing in a study of OX40 agonist ivuxolimab in advanced cancers. Whole-study context: Enrollees could have had prior anti-PD-1, anti-PD-L1 or anti-CTLA-4 therapy, which about 40% had received.

The table came from immunoSEQ multiplex PCR; TCRdb's copy has only in-frame clones and leaves some out. There are about 55,000 clones in the sample; approximately 80% occur only once, and just under 6.5% lies in the top ten. The clonotype was recovered from an adult with an advanced solid tumor such as melanoma, head and neck, liver or kidney cancer. Sequenced here: CD4+ or CD8+ T cells sorted from blood, sampled in a trial of the OX40 agonist ivuxolimab.

In DNA, the CDR3 is TGCGCCAGCAGTCGGGACAGGGGGCGGGAGACCCAGTACTTC. Protein sequence: CASSRDRGRETQYF. The chain recombines TRBV10-2 with TRBJ2-5; 12 bases match TRBD1. The CDR3 spans 14 residues. Germline V gene data show CDR1 as WSHSY and CDR2 as SAAADI. V was clipped by 5 bases and J by 5 bases; unmatched bases: 3.